The clone carrying this T cell receptor (beta chain) was picked up one time. Per the study methods: Reference gene primer amplification gave estimated nucleated cell counts. Sequencing was performed with immunoSEQ multiplex PCR; in TCRdb, only in-frame clones are kept and a portion is missing. For V, J and clone size, that table is used; D and trimming come from the DNA. The sample lists about 95,000 clones; around 86% were seen once. The data are from a study of blood T cell repertoires in COVID-19. Study-wide background: The cDNA or gDNA used as material had been derived from T cells, B-cell-depleted T cells, or PBMCs.

Germline V gives CDR1 WSHSY, CDR2 SAAADI. The length of the CDR3 is 13 residues. The V end lost 5 bases, the J end lost 4 bases, and 9 bases lay between the germline ends. Sequenced material: peripheral blood. The TCR originated in a man aged 55 to 70 with COVID-19, enrolled during active disease. This chain connects TRBV10-2 to TRBJ1-3; D is possibly TRBD1 (5 bases). CDR3 nucleotides: TGCGCCAGCAGTCCAGGGTTGGGAAACACCATATATTTT. Protein sequence: CASSPGLGNTIYF.